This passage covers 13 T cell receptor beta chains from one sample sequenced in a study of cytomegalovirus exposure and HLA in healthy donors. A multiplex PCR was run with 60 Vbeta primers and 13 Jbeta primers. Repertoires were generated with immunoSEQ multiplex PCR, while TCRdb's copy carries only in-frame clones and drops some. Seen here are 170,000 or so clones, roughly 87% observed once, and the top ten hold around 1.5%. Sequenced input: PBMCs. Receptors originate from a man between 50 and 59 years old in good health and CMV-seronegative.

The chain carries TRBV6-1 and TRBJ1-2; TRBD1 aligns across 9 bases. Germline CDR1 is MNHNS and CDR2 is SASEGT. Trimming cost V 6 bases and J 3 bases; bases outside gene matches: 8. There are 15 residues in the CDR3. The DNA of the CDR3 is TGTGCCAGCAGCGTACAGGGGGCAATGGACTATGGCTACACCTTC. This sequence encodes CASSVQGAMDYGYTF.

In nucleotides, the CDR3 is TGTGCCATCAGGGACGGGGGGGCGAGACTAGAGCAGTACTTC. Protein sequence: CAIRDGGARLEQYF. The rearrangement links TRBV10-3 to TRBJ2-7, with 8 positions matching TRBD2. CDR3 length: 14 residues. The germline V gene has CDR1 ENHRY and CDR2 SYGVKD. The V segment lost 6 bases and the J segment 7 bases; nucleotides outside the gene matches: 11.

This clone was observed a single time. The CDR3 region is CASSVGQGANEQYF. CDR3 sequence (DNA): TGTGCCAGCAGCGTAGGGCAGGGGGCGAACGAGCAGTACTTC. The V call is TRBV5-6, the J call TRBJ2-7, with TRBD1 identical over 8 bases. V lost 4 bases, J lost 5 bases, and 8 bases stayed unmatched. The CDR3 has 14 residues. Germline CDR1 is SGHDT and CDR2 is YYEEEE.

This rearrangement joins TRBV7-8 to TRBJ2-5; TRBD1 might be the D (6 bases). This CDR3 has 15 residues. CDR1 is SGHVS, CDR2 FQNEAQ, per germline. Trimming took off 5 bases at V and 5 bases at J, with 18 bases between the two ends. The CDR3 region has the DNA TGTGCCAGCAGCCTTCCCACAGGGTACGCGGAGACCCAGTACTTC. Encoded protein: CASSLPTGYAETQYF.

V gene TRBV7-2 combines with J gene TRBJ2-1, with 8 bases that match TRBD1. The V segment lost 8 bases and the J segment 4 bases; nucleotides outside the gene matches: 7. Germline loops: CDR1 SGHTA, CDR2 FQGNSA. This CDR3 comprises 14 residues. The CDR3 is CASGRDRSYNEQFF. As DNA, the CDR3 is TGTGCCAGCGGCCGGGACAGGTCATACAATGAGCAGTTCTTC.

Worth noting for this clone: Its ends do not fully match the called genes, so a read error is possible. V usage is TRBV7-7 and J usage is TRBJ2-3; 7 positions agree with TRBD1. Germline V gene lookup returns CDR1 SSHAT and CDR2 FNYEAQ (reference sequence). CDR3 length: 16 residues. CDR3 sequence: CASSLTNRGGTDTQYF. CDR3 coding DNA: TGTGCTAGCAGCTTAACGAACAGGGGTGGGACAGATACGCAGTATTTT.

CDR3 DNA sequence: TGTGCCAGCAGTTTACGTGGCGGGAGTACGCAGTATTTT. This encodes CASSLRGGSTQYF. This rearrangement joins TRBV27 to TRBJ2-3; TRBD2 agrees at 7 bases. Per germline, CDR1 MNHEY and CDR2 SMNVEV (reference sequence). The CDR3 covers 13 residues. The V and J ends lost 2 bases and 8 bases, in that order; junction bases with no gene match: 4.

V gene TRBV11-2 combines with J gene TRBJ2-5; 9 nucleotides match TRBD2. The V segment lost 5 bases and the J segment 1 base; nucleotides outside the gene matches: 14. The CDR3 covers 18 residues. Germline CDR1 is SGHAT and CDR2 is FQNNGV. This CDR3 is CASSRQPFATSGQETQYF. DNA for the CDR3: TGTGCCAGCAGCCGACAACCCTTCGCGACTAGCGGCCAAGAGACCCAGTACTTC.

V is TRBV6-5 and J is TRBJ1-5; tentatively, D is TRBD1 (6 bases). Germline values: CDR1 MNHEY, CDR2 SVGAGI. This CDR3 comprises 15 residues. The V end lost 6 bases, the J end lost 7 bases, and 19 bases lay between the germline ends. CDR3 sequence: CASRPGAGSSQPQHF. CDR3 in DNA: TGTGCCAGCAGACCAGGGGCAGGGTCGAGCCAGCCCCAGCATTTT.

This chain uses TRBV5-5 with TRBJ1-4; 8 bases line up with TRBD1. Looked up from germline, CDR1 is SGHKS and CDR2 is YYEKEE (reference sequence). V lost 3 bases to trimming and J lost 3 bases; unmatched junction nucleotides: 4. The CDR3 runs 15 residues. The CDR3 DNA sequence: TGTGCCAGCAGCTCCCTGGGACAGGCTAATGAAAAACTGTTTTTT. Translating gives CASSSLGQANEKLFF.

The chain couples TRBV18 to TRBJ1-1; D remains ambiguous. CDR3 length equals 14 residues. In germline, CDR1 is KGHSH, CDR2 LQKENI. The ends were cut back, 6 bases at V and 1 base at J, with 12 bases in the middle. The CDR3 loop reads CASSRGSGNTEAFF. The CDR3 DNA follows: TGTGCCAGCTCCCGCGGGTCTGGGAACACTGAAGCTTTCTTT.

In DNA, the CDR3 is TGTGCCAGCAGGACCGACTATCCTAGCGGGAGGTCCTACGAGCAGTACTTC. It is translated as CASRTDYPSGRSYEQYF. The chain employs TRBV21-1 and TRBJ2-7; the D call TRBD2 from the table was never checked on the DNA. TRBV21-1 is reported as a pseudogene. This CDR3 is built from 17 residues.

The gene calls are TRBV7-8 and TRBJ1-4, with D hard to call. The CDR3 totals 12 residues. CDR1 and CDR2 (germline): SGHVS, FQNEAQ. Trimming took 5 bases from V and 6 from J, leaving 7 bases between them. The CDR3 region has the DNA TGTGCCAGCAGCCTAGGGCATGAAAAACTGTTTTTT. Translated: CASSLGHEKLFF.